Listed here are 2 T cell receptor beta chains from one sample, sequenced in a study of PD-L1 blockade in urothelial cancer. As for time point: peripheral blood 6 weeks after treatment start. Sequenced by immunoSEQ multiplex PCR; TCRdb stores in-frame clones only, minus some. The data show approximately 91,000 clones, around 78% seen once. The sample was PBMCs, taken around atezolizumab (anti-PD-L1) treatment. Receptor source: a man in his 70s with urothelial cancer.

V usage is TRBV27 and J usage is TRBJ1-2, with D perhaps matching TRBD1 (6 bases). This CDR3 has 14 residues. CDR1 and CDR2 (germline): MNHEY, SMNVEV (reference sequence). Between the trimmed V and J ends, which lost 3 bases and 4 bases, there was a span of 12 bases. In DNA, the CDR3 is TGTGCCAGCAGTTTCCAGGGGCAGGGCTATGGCTACACCTTC. It translates to CASSFQGQGYGYTF.

The chain has TRBV18 and TRBJ2-1; TRBD2 matches 11 bases. This CDR3 has 18 residues. J lost 9 bases, V lost 1 base, and 14 bases had no gene match. Germline V gene sequence: CDR1 KGHSH, CDR2 LQKENI. The CDR3 bases are TGTGCCAGCTCACCACAGATTGTTACTAGCGGGAGTTTAACTGAGCAGTTCTTC. Translating it yields CASSPQIVTSGSLTEQFF.